The 2 T cell receptor beta chains below all came from one sample that was sequenced in a study of shared clonotypes between healthy human individuals. The repertoire was sequenced with immunoSEQ multiplex PCR; TCRdb's copy has only in-frame clones and lacks some. In the table there are roughly 2.2 million clones, more than 85% of which are singletons. Specimen: naive CD4+ T cells from PBMCs. Subset given: CD45RA+ positively selected. The receptor source for this set is a man aged 18 to 30 in good health. Some clones in this sample may be carry-over from other donors' samples.

V usage is TRBV6-5 and J usage is TRBJ1-4; D uncertain. Trimming removed 0 bases at V and 3 bases at J, with 8 bases between. The CDR3 covers 15 residues. CDR1 MNHEY and CDR2 SVGAGI come from the germline V gene. CDR3 nucleotides: TGTGCCAGCAGTTACTCAGGGTCCCCTAATGAAAAACTGTTTTTT. It is translated as CASSYSGSPNEKLFF.

This clone was recorded a few times. The rearrangement joins TRBV25-1 to TRBJ1-2, with D hard to call. Germline-derived CDR1 and CDR2 are MGHDK and SYGVNS. The CDR3 length is 16 residues. Between the trimmed V and J ends, which lost 3 bases and 3 bases, there was a span of 17 bases. CDR3 DNA: TGTGCCAGCAGTGACGCGGTGACCCACTCGGACTATGGCTACACCTTC. Translated, it gives CASSDAVTHSDYGYTF.